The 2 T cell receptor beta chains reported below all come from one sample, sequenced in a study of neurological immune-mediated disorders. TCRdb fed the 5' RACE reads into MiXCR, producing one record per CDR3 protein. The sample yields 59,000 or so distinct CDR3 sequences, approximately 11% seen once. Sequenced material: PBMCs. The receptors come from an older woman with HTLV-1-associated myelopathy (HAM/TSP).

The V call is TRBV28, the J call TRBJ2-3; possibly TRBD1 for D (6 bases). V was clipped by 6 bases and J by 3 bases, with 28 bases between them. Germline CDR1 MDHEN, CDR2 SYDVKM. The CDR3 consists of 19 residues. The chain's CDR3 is CASSLISPRQDLGTDTQYF. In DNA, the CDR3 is TGTGCCAGCAGCCTGATAAGCCCGAGACAGGATCTCGGGACAGATACGCAGTATTTT.

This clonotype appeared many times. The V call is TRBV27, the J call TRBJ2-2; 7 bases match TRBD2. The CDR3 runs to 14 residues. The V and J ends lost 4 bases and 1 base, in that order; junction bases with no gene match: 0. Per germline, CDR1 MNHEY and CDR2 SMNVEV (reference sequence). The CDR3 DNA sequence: TGTGCCAGCAGTTGGGGGGGGAACACCGGGGAGCTGTTTTTT. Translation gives CASSWGGNTGELFF.